This T cell receptor beta chain was obtained from a study of shared clonotypes between healthy human individuals. In the sorted-subset replicate PCRs, around 220 ng DNA, around 30,000 T cell genomes, was used. The protocol was immunoSEQ multiplex PCR, while the TCRdb copy is restricted to in-frame clones and leaves out a portion. The sample holds 1.6 million or so clones, 95% to 97% seen once. The sequenced material came from naive CD4+ T cells sorted from blood. Regarding subset: CD45RA+ positively selected. This TCR was sampled from a young man in good health.

Written as DNA, the CDR3 is TGCGCCAGCAGCTTGGACGGCAGGCACTCTGGAAACACCATATATTTT. It specifies CASSLDGRHSGNTIYF. The V and J genes are TRBV5-1 and TRBJ1-3, with unresolved D. Germline assignment: CDR1 SGHRS and CDR2 YFSETQ. The CDR3 is 16 amino acids. V lost 0 bases and J 0 bases, leaving 10 bases between the germline ends.